One and the same sample provided the 3 T cell receptor beta chains below, sequenced in a study of blood T cell repertoires in COVID-19. Profiling relied on immunoSEQ multiplex PCR, and the TCRdb table lists in-frame clones only, not all of them. The sample consists of 270,000 or so clones, roughly 89% of them appearing once. Sample: peripheral blood. These TCRs come from a woman aged 40 to 50 who had recovered from COVID-19.

The V gene is TRBV4-1, the J gene TRBJ2-1; weak D call: TRBD1 (6 bases). This CDR3 contains 16 residues. The V gene's germline CDR1 is MGHRA and CDR2 YSYEKL. Trimming removed 0 bases at V and 0 bases at J, with 9 bases between. Here the CDR3 reads CASSQDGRGSYNEQFF. The CDR3 DNA is TGCGCCAGCAGCCAAGATGGCAGGGGCTCCTACAATGAGCAGTTCTTC.

V and J are TRBV19 and TRBJ1-5; D unresolved. The CDR3 has 16 residues. The germline V gene encodes CDR1 LNHDA and CDR2 SQIVND (reference sequence). V was trimmed by 4 bases and J by 7 bases, leaving 20 bases between them. The CDR3 protein is CASSREKKGSEQPQHF. DNA of the CDR3: TGTGCCAGTAGTAGGGAGAAGAAGGGTTCCGAGCAGCCCCAGCATTTT.

The V call is TRBV18, the J call TRBJ1-5, with D unclear. CDR3 length: 15 residues. V gave up 2 bases and J gave up 1 base, with 9 bases separating them. Germline-derived CDR1 and CDR2 are KGHSH and LQKENI. In DNA form, the CDR3 reads TGTGCCAGCTCACCAGAGCCTGCGAGCAATCAGCCCCAGCATTTT. It codes for CASSPEPASNQPQHF. Based on the CDR3 plus reference TRBV18 and TRBJ1-5, the full variable domain is NAGVMQNPRHLVRRRGQEARLRCSPMKGHSHVYWYRQLPEEGLKFMVYLQKENIIDESGMPKERFSAEFPKEGPSILRIQQVVRGDSAAYFCASSPEPASNQPQHFGDGTRLSIL.